This is a list of T cell receptor beta chains from one sample in a study of T-cell memory formation after mild COVID-19. Using its own MiXCR run on the 5' RACE reads, TCRdb lists one record per CDR3 protein. The data show 200,000 to 300,000 distinct CDR3 sequences, 16% seen once. The sequenced sample was PBMCs or a T cell subset sorted from them (not recorded which). The source of these receptors is a man aged 18 to 29 who had mild COVID-19 (a few samples of this study predate the infection). Cell type and time point are not known. CDR3s include the opening cysteine and the closing phenylalanine or tryptophan. Fields, in order: V gene, CDR3 protein.

TRBV29-1	CSVGPTGGNEQFF
TRBV28	CASSLPTGLQRNIQYF
TRBV7-3	CASSLPGGGEQFF
TRBV4-3	CASSRVGRDEKLFF
TRBV7-2	CASSPGVAGNTIYF
TRBV4-3	CASSQVAGVSGEQFF
TRBV7-6	CASSRGLYGNTIYF
TRBV7-2	CASSSPGQGDYEQYF
TRBV6-2/TRBV6-3	CASAQGFDEQYF
TRBV18	CASSPPGTAARSEAFF
TRBV4-3	CASSLVGANQETQYF
TRBV7-2	CASQEGGWQPQHF
TRBV12-3/TRBV12-4	CASSTTPTPPQYF
TRBV24-1	CATSDARTGDGELFF
TRBV20-1	CSARDRGGSDTQYF
TRBV6-5	CASSKQPGQGSDTQYF
TRBV7-9	CASTLARERAFF
TRBV12-3/TRBV12-4	CASRGTGSEVLTLEAFF
TRBV9	CASSAPANTGELFF
TRBV12-3/TRBV12-4	CASGRWGRNEQFF
TRBV29-1	CSVGGENTDTQYF
TRBV27	CASSLGNGYETQYF
TRBV4-3	CASSPTPGQISDTQYF
TRBV6-2/TRBV6-3	CASSYRTLSTEAFF
TRBV5-1	CASWVPGSSYNEQFF
TRBV4-1	CASSQGRNQPQHF
TRBV6-2/TRBV6-3	CASSYPSDRFYTEAFF
TRBV5-1	CASSLEGGSYEQYF
TRBV5-1	CASSLTGGTNYGYTF
TRBV29-1	CSGGLPTGELFF
TRBV4-3	CASSQDPPGYYGYTF
TRBV7-9	CASSSIYYEQYF
TRBV4-3	CASSQSSGGRETQYF
TRBV7-6	CASSPTSYHEQFF
TRBV15	CATQRGLGETQYF
TRBV20-1	CSARAAGSYGYTF
TRBV4-3	CASSQGGLWAEAFF
TRBV5-6	CASSSFRPGDFSSYNEQFF
TRBV10-3	CAVGTGQETQYF
TRBV9	CASSMGGSYEQYF
TRBV12-3/TRBV12-4	CASSYDRITDTQYF
TRBV9	CASSGTNEQFF
TRBV7-2	CASSPGVTNEKLFF
TRBV7-6	CASSPPGQGTDTQYF
TRBV6-5	CASSYSLFLARGHDGYTF
TRBV5-1	CASSLAGHTNEKLFF
TRBV6-5	CASSYSRYNEQFF
TRBV12-3/TRBV12-4	CASSLGNGPLLSLHF
TRBV4-3	CASSQEVWQTNTEAFF
TRBV12-3/TRBV12-4	CASSLMVRGYSPLHF
TRBV7-9	CASSSSGVWAEAFF